This entry concerns a single TCR beta chain. Random hexamers were used to reverse transcribe the RNA input (about 0.45 to 1 ug). Each CDR3 protein gets one entry after TCRdb re-called the immunoSEQ multiplex PCR reads with MiXCR. The table records around 79,000 distinct CDR3 sequences, less than 95% of them present only once. Germline V gene data show CDR1 as SGHDN and CDR2 as FVKESK. Trimming removed 4 bases from V and 0 bases from J; junction bases left unmatched: 8. The CDR3 runs 18 residues. This specimen comes from a study of CD8 T cells in Susac syndrome. The multiple sclerosis control cohort comprised treatment-naive individuals presenting with stable or active relapsing-remitting disease.

This clonotype was sampled from a human donor with multiple sclerosis. The rearrangement links TRBV14 to TRBJ2-4; 11 bases fit TRBD2. Sequencing was done on a sample of CD8+ T cells from PBMCs. The CDR3 DNA sequence: TGTGCCAGCAGCCCCGGGACTAGCGGCTCACTAGCCAAAAACATTCAGTACTTC. It specifies CASSPGTSGSLAKNIQYF.